A selection of T cell receptor beta chains follows, all from one sample in a study of Ad26.COV2.S vaccination and SARS-CoV-2 variants. Sequencing was performed with immunoSEQ multiplex PCR; in TCRdb, only in-frame clones are kept and a portion is missing. The sample lists more than 300,000 clones, 85% to 90% occurring once. The input for sequencing was peripheral blood, taken in a trial of Ad26.COV2.S vaccine versus placebo. These receptor sequences come from a person between 18 and 59 years old who received the Ad26.COV2.S COVID-19 vaccine or a placebo. CDR3s include the opening cysteine and the closing phenylalanine or tryptophan. The D gene is left open where the match is weak. Only some rows state a clone size, as once, few, many or a class for expanded clones.

CDR3aa	CDR3nt	j_gene	v_gene	abundance	d_gene
CASSEAPGQGPYGYTF	TGTGCCAGCAGTGAAGCTCCGGGACAGGGCCCCTATGGCTACACCTTC	TRBJ1-2	TRBV2	-	TRBD1
CASSVSGRDEKLFF	TGTGCCAGCAGCGTTTCAGGCCGGGATGAAAAACTGTTTTTT	TRBJ1-4	TRBV9	-	-
CASSLAGAAETQYF	TGTGCCAGCAGCTTAGCGGGTGCTGCTGAGACCCAGTACTTC	TRBJ2-5	TRBV7-9	once	-
CAWTRQGPHGYTF	TGTGCCTGGACCCGACAGGGTCCTCATGGCTACACCTTC	TRBJ1-2	TRBV30	-	TRBD1
CASSLVQGNLHF	TGTGCCAGCAGCTTAGTGCAGGGAAACCTCCACTTT	TRBJ1-6	TRBV7-2	few	-
CASSRQNHDTEAFF	TGTGCCAGCTCACGGCAGAATCATGACACTGAAGCTTTCTTT	TRBJ1-1	TRBV18	-	-
CASSQAGAGELFF	TGTGCCAGCAGCCAAGCGGGGGCCGGGGAGCTGTTTTTT	TRBJ2-2	TRBV14	-	-
CASSEVVRGIQETQYF	TGTGCCAGCAGTGAAGTTGTTCGGGGTATCCAAGAGACCCAGTACTTC	TRBJ2-5	TRBV6-1	-	-
CSVEENSGNTIYF	TGCAGCGTTGAAGAAAACTCTGGAAACACCATATATTTT	TRBJ1-3	TRBV29-1	-	-
CASSPPMAGGPGTDTQYF	TGTGCCAGCTCACCACCCATGGCGGGGGGGCCCGGCACAGATACGCAGTATTTT	TRBJ2-3	TRBV18	-	TRBD2
CASSVEAGQAANTGELFF	TGTGCCAGCAGCGTAGAAGCGGGACAGGCCGCGAACACCGGGGAGCTGTTTTTT	TRBJ2-2	TRBV9	-	-
CASSQDIRPPYEQYF	TGTGCCAGCAGCCAAGACATACGCCCCCCCTACGAGCAGTACTTC	TRBJ2-7	TRBV14	-	-
CASSLGLRDRDWYGYTF	TGTGCCAGCAGCTTAGGTTTACGGGACAGGGATTGGTATGGCTACACCTTC	TRBJ1-2	TRBV7-9	-	TRBD1
CASSSGHIQYF	TGTGCCAGCAGTTCCGGACATATTCAGTACTTC	TRBJ2-4	TRBV6-2/TRBV6-3	-	-
CASSLYEGALDGYTF	TGTGCCAGCAGCCTGTACGAGGGGGCGCTCGACGGCTACACCTTC	TRBJ1-2	TRBV5-4	few	TRBD1
CASSFDGSNHNEQFF	TGCGCCAGCAGCTTCGACGGGAGTAACCACAATGAGCAGTTCTTC	TRBJ2-1	TRBV5-1	-	-
CAAGRGWYDTEAFF	TGTGCGGCGGGCAGGGGATGGTATGACACTGAAGCTTTCTTT	TRBJ1-1	TRBV3-1/TRBV3-2	-	-
CASSEATGSRTQYF	TGCGCCAGCAGTGAGGCGACAGGGAGTAGGACCCAGTACTTC	TRBJ2-5	TRBV10-2	-	TRBD1
CASRTSGGPETQYF	TGTGCCAGCAGGACTAGCGGGGGGCCAGAGACCCAGTACTTC	TRBJ2-5	TRBV3-1/TRBV3-2	-	TRBD2
CASRTSGGPDTQYF	TGTGCCAGTAGGACTAGCGGGGGGCCAGATACGCAGTATTTT	TRBJ2-3	TRBV19	-	TRBD2
CASSLALSGGLSTDTQYF	TGCGCCAGCAGCTTGGCCTTGAGCGGGGGGCTAAGCACAGATACGCAGTATTTT	TRBJ2-3	TRBV5-1	-	TRBD2
CASNAGTANTEAFF	TGTGCCAGCAATGCCGGGACAGCGAACACTGAAGCTTTCTTT	TRBJ1-1	TRBV5-8	-	TRBD1
CASSLAPIGAYGYTF	TGTGCCAGCAGCTTAGCCCCCATTGGGGCGTATGGCTACACCTTC	TRBJ1-2	TRBV7-2	-	-
CSASRGHLKNIQYF	TGCAGTGCTAGTCGCGGACACCTTAAAAACATTCAGTACTTC	TRBJ2-4	TRBV20-1	-	-
CASSVGQGLYEQYF	TGTGCCAGCAGCGTGGGACAGGGGCTCTACGAGCAGTACTTC	TRBJ2-7	TRBV9	-	TRBD1